These 30 T cell receptor beta chains originate from one sample sequenced in a study of prognosis after radiotherapy for stage I lung cancer. Genomic DNA served as the source from which two-round multiplex PCR generated TCR beta CDR3 amplicons. Primers targeting each individual TRBV and TRBJ gene were applied in first-round PCR. TCRdb recomputed calls from the multiplex PCR reads with MiXCR, one row per CDR3 protein. The table lists more than 30,000 distinct CDR3 sequences, about 40% of them singletons. The input for sequencing was PBMCs, taken before or after stereotactic body radiation therapy (not recorded which). Receptor source: a donor aged 50 or older with non-small cell lung cancer.

Details on this clonotype: This could be a read error, since a much larger clone is one nucleotide away. Here the CDR3 omits its conserved ending phenylalanine or tryptophan, so a read error is the likely source. The V gene is TRBV19, the J gene TRBJ1-1; tentative D call: TRBD1 (5 bases). V was pared by 5 bases and J by 0 bases, with 7 bases between. The germline CDR1 and CDR2 sequences are LNHDA and SQIVND (reference sequence). The CDR3 covers 13 residues. The CDR3 spells CASSEGLNTEAFL. The CDR3, as DNA: TGTGCCAGTAGTGAGGGACTGAACACTGAAGCTTTCCTT.

The table lists this clonotype with a few counts. The rearrangement joins TRBV10-3 to TRBJ2-3, with TRBD2 matching 12 bases. Germline trimming cut 2 bases from V and 4 bases from J; bases unmatched to any gene: 10. CDR1 is ENHRY and CDR2 is SYGVKD in the germline V gene. The CDR3 has 18 amino acids. CDR3: CAISEPRLAGDGSDTQYF. CDR3 sequence (DNA): TGTGCCATCAGTGAGCCCCGACTAGCGGGAGATGGGTCAGATACGCAGTATTTT.

The chain joins TRBV4-3 to TRBJ1-2; the D gene is possibly TRBD1 (5 bases). Germline CDR1 LGHNA, CDR2 YSLEER. V was clipped by 4 bases and J by 8 bases, with 14 bases between them. This CDR3 is built from 13 residues. This CDR3 reads CASSLRRGVGYTF. The CDR3 DNA is TGCGCCAGCAGCCTCCGTCGGGGGGTGGGCTACACCTTC.

As for this clonotype: Given a far larger clone just one base away, this is likely a sequencing read error. The V gene is TRBV6-4, the J gene TRBJ1-5, with a weak D call TRBD1 (6 bases). CDR1 and CDR2 from the germline V gene are MRHNA and SNTAGT. Trimming removed 6 bases at V and 6 bases at J, with 15 bases between. The CDR3 sequence is 14 residues long. The CDR3: CASRDSTSCQPQHF. The CDR3 bases are TGTGCCAGCAGGGACAGCACCAGCTGTCAGCCCCAGCATTTT.

The chain is built from TRBV6-9 and TRBJ1-1; D perhaps matches TRBD1 (5 bases). Trimming shortened V by 3 bases and J by 1 base, and 15 bases separated the two germline ends. Germline V lookup: CDR1 MNHGY, CDR2 SVAAGI. The CDR3 runs 16 residues. The CDR3 nucleotides are TGTGCCAGCAGTTACGCTGGTAGGGGACCGAACACTGAAGCTTTCTTT. Translated, it gives CASSYAGRGPNTEAFF.

This clonotype has ten or more counts. V gene TRBV5-1 combines with J gene TRBJ1-2; no clear D gene. Trimming removed 1 base at V and 4 bases at J, with 11 bases between. This CDR3 has 14 residues. CDR1 is SGHRS, CDR2 YFSETQ, per germline. The CDR3 protein is CASSLSRGAYGYTF. CDR3 DNA sequence: TGCGCCAGCAGCTTGTCCCGTGGAGCCTATGGCTACACCTTC.

The chain carries TRBV4-2 and TRBJ2-3; 12 bases match TRBD1. Germline V gene data show CDR1 as LGHNA and CDR2 as YNFKEQ. The J segment lost 2 bases and the V segment lost 2 bases, leaving 14 bases of the junction unmatched. The CDR3 consists of 20 residues. CDR3 coding DNA: TGTGCCAGCAGCCAAACGATGACCGGGACAGGGGGCATGGACACAGATACGCAGTATTTT. Its protein product is CASSQTMTGTGGMDTDTQYF.

The genes are TRBV19 and TRBJ1-4; no definite D call. Germline V gene sequence: CDR1 LNHDA, CDR2 SQIVND (reference sequence). The CDR3 runs 13 residues. Between the trimmed V and J ends, which lost 6 bases and 7 bases, there was a span of 12 bases. The DNA for the CDR3 is TGTGCCAGTAGCAACGTGATTTCTGAAAAACTGTTTTTT. Translated: CASSNVISEKLFF.

The chain carries TRBV7-2 and TRBJ2-6, with a weak D call TRBD1 (5 bases). The CDR3 consists of 16 residues. The germline CDR1 and CDR2 sequences are SGHTA and FQGNSA. V lost 0 bases and J lost 7, with 13 bases in between. This CDR3 reads CASSLARGSVANVLTF. In DNA, the CDR3 is TGTGCCAGCAGCTTAGCTAGGGGTAGTGTTGCCAACGTCCTGACTTTC.

About this clonotype itself: One end of the junction does not line up with germline, which may come from a read error. The chain employs TRBV5-1 and TRBJ1-2; no definite D call. Germline values: CDR1 SGHRS, CDR2 YFSETQ. CDR3 length equals 14 residues. CDR3 in DNA: TGCACCAGCAGCTGGTCGGAAGGAGACTATGGCTACACCTTC. Translating it yields CTSSWSEGDYGYTF.

The CDR3: CASSLGGTGETQYF. The DNA for the CDR3 is TGTGCCAGCAGCTTGGGAGGGACAGGGGAGACCCAGTACTTC. The V and J genes are TRBV5-4 and TRBJ2-5; 9 bases match TRBD1. The trim removed 0 bases at V and 5 bases at J, leaving 2 bases unmatched. The CDR3 is 14 amino acids. In germline, CDR1 is SGHNT, CDR2 YYREEE (reference sequence).

This clonotype was found a few times. The CDR3 protein is CASSAGASGTYNEQFF. In DNA form, the CDR3 reads TGTGCCAGCAGCGCCGGGGCTAGCGGGACCTACAATGAGCAGTTCTTC. The chain links TRBV9 to TRBJ2-1; 9 bases align to TRBD2. CDR3 length: 16 amino acids. V lost 3 bases to trimming and J lost 2 bases; unmatched junction nucleotides: 6. Germline V gene lookup returns CDR1 SGDLS and CDR2 YYNGEE.

As concerns this clonotype: A far larger clone is a single base away, which makes a read error likely. The V call is TRBV7-2, the J call TRBJ2-7; 11 positions agree with TRBD2. In germline, CDR1 is SGHTA, CDR2 FQGNSA. The junction had 10 bases not matched to a gene; V was cut back by 5 bases and J by 7 bases. The CDR3 has 15 amino acids. CDR3 DNA: TGTGCCAGCAGCAAAGCTAGCGGGAGGACTATTGAGCAGTACTTC. As protein: CASSKASGRTIEQYF.

The chain has TRBV6-2 or TRBV6-3 and TRBJ2-5, with D possibly being TRBD2 (5 bases). The V gene's germline CDR1 is MNHEY and CDR2 SVGEGT. The germline V and J ends were trimmed by 2 bases and 1 base, with 11 bases remaining between them. CDR3 size: 15 residues. The CDR3 loop reads CASSYTFGLQETQYF. The CDR3 bases are TGTGCCAGCAGTTACACTTTCGGACTCCAAGAGACCCAGTACTTC.

V gene TRBV27 combines with J gene TRBJ1-6; 7 nucleotides match TRBD1. In germline, CDR1 is MNHEY, CDR2 SMNVEV (reference sequence). V lost 4 bases, J lost 3 bases, and 12 bases stayed unmatched. This CDR3 has 18 amino acids. The CDR3 protein is CASSSPGGQGDYNSPLHF. The CDR3 nucleotides read TGTGCCAGCAGTTCGCCCGGGGGGCAGGGGGACTATAATTCACCCCTCCACTTT.

CDR3 region: CASSYSLGTGELFF. As DNA, the CDR3 is TGTGCCAGCAGTTACTCTTTAGGCACCGGGGAGCTGTTTTTT. The J gene is TRBJ2-2, the V gene TRBV6-5; unclear D gene. The V gene lost 0 bases and the J gene lost 4 bases, with 6 bases spanning the gap. The CDR3 consists of 14 residues. CDR1 is MNHEY and CDR2 is SVGAGI in the germline V gene.

This clonotype was observed a few times. The chain carries TRBV5-6 and TRBJ2-5; the match to TRBD2 covers 10 bases. V was clipped by 0 bases and J by 5 bases; unmatched bases: 4. The CDR3 totals 15 residues. Germline values: CDR1 SGHDT, CDR2 YYEEEE. CDR3 sequence (DNA): TGTGCCAGCAGCTTGGCTAGCGGGAGTTGGGAGACCCAGTACTTC. It translates to CASSLASGSWETQYF.

The CDR3 is CASSLGGGGSYNSPLHF. CDR3 nucleotide sequence: TGTGCCAGCAGTTTAGGAGGGGGAGGCTCCTATAATTCACCCCTCCACTTT. This chain connects TRBV28 to TRBJ1-6, with D possibly TRBD1 on 6 matching bases. Germline V gene data show CDR1 as MDHEN and CDR2 as SYDVKM. The CDR3 consists of 17 residues. The V end was cut by 2 bases, the J end by 0 bases, with 11 bases between.

A word on this clonotype: At one of its ends the junction is not consistent with the germline gene, which may arise from a read error. The chain has TRBV28 and TRBJ2-2, with D perhaps TRBD2 (5 bases). The CDR3 extends over 15 amino acids. Germline loops: CDR1 MDHEN, CDR2 SYDVKM. The CDR3 coding sequence is TGTGCCAGCAGCTTAGAATCGGCTAACACCGGGGATCTGTTTTTT. Amino acid sequence: CASSLESANTGDLFF.

This clonotype has only one observation. V usage is TRBV9 and J usage is TRBJ1-5; D unresolved. CDR3 length equals 13 residues. V lost 5 bases, J lost 5 bases, and 11 bases lay in between. Germline assignment: CDR1 SGDLS and CDR2 YYNGEE. The CDR3 sequence: CASSNTPDQPQHF. DNA of the CDR3: TGTGCCAGCAGTAACACTCCGGATCAGCCCCAGCATTTT. The full variable domain, in which reference TRBV9 and TRBJ1-5 provide the parts outside the CDR3, is DSGVTQTPKHLITATGQRVTLRCSPRSGDLSVYWYQQSLDQGLQFLIQYYNGEERAKGNILERFSAQQFPDLHSELNLSSLELGDSALYFCASSNTPDQPQHFGDGTRLSIL.

This clonotype was counted at least ten times. This chain links TRBV9 with TRBJ2-5; a possible D gene is TRBD2 (5 bases). V gave up 2 bases and J gave up 2 bases, with 13 bases separating them. CDR3 length equals 15 residues. CDR1 SGDLS and CDR2 YYNGEE come from the germline V gene. The CDR3 region has the DNA TGTGCCAGCAGCGTTTTTGGCGGGCCGCAAGAGACCCAGTACTTC. It encodes CASSVFGGPQETQYF.

The sample holds many counts of this clonotype. The chain couples TRBV28 to TRBJ2-3; D not resolved. Germline CDR1 and CDR2: MDHEN and SYDVKM. The CDR3 loop spans 13 amino acids. V shed 5 bases and J shed 1 base, with 7 bases lying between them. The CDR3 sequence: CASSRPGTDTQYF. In DNA, the CDR3 is TGTGCCAGCAGTCGCCCGGGCACAGATACGCAGTATTTT.

By share, this clonotype counts as medium-sized. V is TRBV28 and J is TRBJ1-5; 10 bases match TRBD1. With 3 bases clipped from V and 7 bases from J, the junction kept 3 bases outside the gene matches. Germline CDR1 is MDHEN and CDR2 is SYDVKM. The CDR3 totals 14 residues. The DNA of the CDR3 is TGTGCCAGCAGTTTCCTGGACAGGGGGCAGCCCCAGCATTTT. It yields the protein CASSFLDRGQPQHF.

Regarding this clonotype: One junction end disagrees with the germline gene, perhaps due to a read error. V and J are TRBV6-1 and TRBJ1-1; tentative D call: TRBD1 (5 bases). CDR1 MNHNS and CDR2 SASEGT come from the germline V gene. The CDR3 contains 14 residues. For the CDR3, the DNA is TGTGCCGGCAGGACCCGGGGGACGAACACTGAAGCTTTCTTT. It encodes CAGRTRGTNTEAFF.

This clonotype was counted ten times or more. This chain uses TRBV19 with TRBJ2-1, with 8 nucleotides matching TRBD2. CDR3 length: 15 amino acids. Germline CDR1 LNHDA, CDR2 SQIVND (reference sequence). V lost 5 bases, J lost 4 bases, and 7 bases stayed unmatched. The CDR3 loop is CASSDQAGEYNEQFF. CDR3 DNA sequence: TGTGCCAGTAGTGATCAAGCGGGGGAGTACAATGAGCAGTTCTTC.

The gene calls are TRBV6-4 and TRBJ2-3; 9 bases line up with TRBD1. J gave up 7 bases and V 4 bases, and 15 bases lay outside the gene matches. CDR1 and CDR2 from the germline V gene are MRHNA and SNTAGT. This CDR3 is 17 amino acids long. The CDR3 DNA is TGTGCCAGCAGTGGGGTGGACACAGGGGGCGAGGCATATACGCAGTATTTT. Its translation is CASSGVDTGGEAYTQYF.

In its sample, this clonotype is medium-sized. The rearrangement uses TRBV27 and TRBJ1-6; 7 bases agree with TRBD1. V lost 4 bases, J lost 10 bases, and 16 bases stayed unmatched. Germline assignment: CDR1 MNHEY and CDR2 SMNVEV (reference sequence). There are 17 residues in the CDR3. Here the CDR3 DNA reads TGTGCCAGCAGTTCTGGGTGGGCCGGGACAGAAGCCTCACCCCTCCACTTT. This sequence encodes CASSSGWAGTEASPLHF.

V gene TRBV5-6 combines with J gene TRBJ2-1; D remains ambiguous. V lost 6 bases, J lost 6 bases, and 10 bases lay in between. Germline V CDR1 and CDR2: SGHDT, YYEEEE. This CDR3 spans 12 amino acids. In DNA, the CDR3 is TGTGCCAGCACCAGACTCCTCAATGAGCAGTTCTTC. Translation: CASTRLLNEQFF.

This clonotype was observed at least ten times. The chain recombines TRBV3-1 with TRBJ2-5; TRBD2 agrees at 9 bases. Per the germline V gene, CDR1 is LGHDT and CDR2 is YNNKEL (reference sequence). The CDR3 is 18 residues long. V gave up 0 bases and J gave up 4 bases; unmatched junction bases: 12. CDR3 DNA: TGTGCCAGCAGCCAAGATTGGGCGAGTAGCGGGGGAAGAGAGACCCAGTACTTC. Protein product: CASSQDWASSGGRETQYF.

The gene calls are TRBV27 and TRBJ2-3; D gene ambiguous. Trimming stripped 8 bases from V and 3 bases from J, with 24 bases between. CDR1 is MNHEY, CDR2 SMNVEV, per germline (reference sequence). The CDR3 is 17 residues long. CDR3 sequence: CASARQLIDPLTDTQYF. The DNA for the CDR3 is TGTGCCAGCGCCCGACAACTAATAGACCCCCTAACAGATACGCAGTATTTT.